This T cell receptor (beta chain) is from a study of Graves' ophthalmopathy and Graves' hyperthyroidism. Study in general: Researchers obtained peripheral blood at initial diagnosis, before any treatment had begun.

Amplifying from RNA transcripts, the study obtained TCR beta CDR3 regions. HTBI-primed first-round RT-PCR preceded second-round multiplex PCR. TCRdb processed the multiplex PCR reads anew with MiXCR; each CDR3 protein has one entry. The repertoire holds about 150,000 distinct CDR3 sequences, with roughly 37% as singletons. This clonotype was seen repeatedly, ten times or more. Its antigen is currently unknown. Whole-study findings and limits: Detection in blood was also observed for most expanded thyroid clonotypes above 0.001 frequency.

None of the included patients had other autoimmune diseases, uncontrolled infections, pregnancy or lactation, as these led to exclusion. The CDR3 extends over 17 amino acids. In germline, CDR1 is MNHEY, CDR2 SMNVEV (reference sequence). Trimming stripped 2 bases from V and 0 bases from J, with 14 bases between. Sequences were obtained from peripheral blood. The chain recombines TRBV27 with TRBJ1-5; no definite D call. The clonotype comes from a woman between 40 and 55 years old with Graves' ophthalmopathy. CDR3 loop: CASSLKPPIYSNQPQHF. The CDR3 nucleotides are TGTGCCAGCAGTTTAAAGCCACCGATTTATAGCAATCAGCCCCAGCATTTT.